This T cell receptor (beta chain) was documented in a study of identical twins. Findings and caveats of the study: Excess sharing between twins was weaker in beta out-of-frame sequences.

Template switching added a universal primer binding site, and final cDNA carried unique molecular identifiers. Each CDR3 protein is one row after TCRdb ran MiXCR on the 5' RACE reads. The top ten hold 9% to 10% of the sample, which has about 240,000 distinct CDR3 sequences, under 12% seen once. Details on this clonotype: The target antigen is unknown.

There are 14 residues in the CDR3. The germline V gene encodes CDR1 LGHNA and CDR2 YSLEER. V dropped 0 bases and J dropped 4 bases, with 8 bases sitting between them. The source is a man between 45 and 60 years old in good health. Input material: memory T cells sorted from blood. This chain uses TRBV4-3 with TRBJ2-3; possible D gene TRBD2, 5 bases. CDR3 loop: CASSQDPDSDTQYF. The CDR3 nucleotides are TGCGCCAGCAGCCAAGACCCGGACTCAGATACGCAGTATTTT.